The clone carrying this T cell receptor beta chain turned up a few times. The data originate from a study of blood T cell repertoires in COVID-19. For the study at large: Researchers got acute and convalescent COVID-19 samples from the United States, Italy and Spain. The cDNA or gDNA used as material had been derived from T cells, B-cell-depleted T cells, or PBMCs.

J lost 3 bases, V lost 6 bases, and 8 bases had no gene match. Germline V lookup: CDR1 MNHEY, CDR2 SVGAGI. This CDR3 has 14 amino acids. Original handling: Estimated nucleated cell counts came from reference gene primer amplification. This table comes from immunoSEQ multiplex PCR, and its TCRdb copy is limited to in-frame clones, with some not included. That table gives V, J and clone size, and the DNA gave D and trimming. The sample holds around 310,000 clones, around nine tenths seen once. This receptor was taken from a woman aged 50 to 65 with active or convalescent COVID-19. The rearrangement joins TRBV6-5 to TRBJ2-7; the match to TRBD2 covers 7 bases. The sample was peripheral blood. CDR3 nucleotides: TGTGCCAGCAGCCCGGGGGGTACCTACTACGAGCAGTACTTC. It specifies CASSPGGTYYEQYF.